These 27 T cell receptor beta chains were sequenced from one sample in a study of blood T cell repertoires in COVID-19. The method was immunoSEQ multiplex PCR; TCRdb's version includes in-frame clones alone and lacks a portion of them. The sample includes 250,000 or so clones, almost 85% seen only once; the top ten take 4% to 4.5%. The sequenced sample consisted of peripheral blood. These receptors all stem from a man in his forties or fifties with acute or convalescent COVID-19.

J is TRBJ1-1 and V is TRBV29-1; D is ambiguous. Trimming cost V 4 bases and J 5 bases, with 5 bases left between them. This CDR3 comprises 10 residues. Germline V CDR1 and CDR2: SQVTM, ANQGSEA. CDR3 sequence reads: CSVGGTEAFF. In nucleotides, the CDR3 is TGCAGCGTTGGAGGAACTGAAGCTTTCTTT.

The J gene is TRBJ1-4, the V gene TRBV15; D not resolved. This CDR3 is 18 amino acids long. V lost 3 bases, J lost 3 bases, and 20 bases lay in between. CDR1 LNHNV and CDR2 YYDKDF come from the germline V gene (reference sequence). The CDR3 coding sequence is TGTGCCACCAGCAGTCCCGGGGAGCAGGCCAGAGCTAATGAAAAACTGTTTTTT. Residues: CATSSPGEQARANEKLFF.

V gene TRBV6-5 combines with J gene TRBJ1-4, with D perhaps TRBD1 (5 bases). The CDR3 is made up of 13 amino acids. From germline, CDR1 is MNHEY and CDR2 SVGAGI. The V end was cut by 8 bases, the J end by 7 bases, with 14 bases between. CDR3 in DNA: TGTGCCAGCCGCCGGGGGGGAGGTGAAAAACTGTTTTTT. Residues: CASRRGGGEKLFF.

The V gene is TRBV5-1, the J gene TRBJ1-6, with 7 bases fitting TRBD1. V was clipped by 0 bases and J by 7 bases; unmatched bases: 4. CDR1 is SGHRS and CDR2 is YFSETQ in the germline V gene. The CDR3 covers 15 residues. CDR3 in amino acids: CASSLDQDRNSPLHF. CDR3 in DNA: TGCGCCAGCAGCTTGGACCAGGACAGGAATTCACCCCTCCACTTT.

The gene calls are TRBV7-8 and TRBJ1-5; 10 bases match TRBD1. Germline V CDR1 and CDR2: SGHVS, FQNEAQ. The junction had 15 bases not matched to a gene; V was cut back by 4 bases and J by 6 bases. The CDR3 length is 18 residues. CDR3 protein: CASSWGGEGQGVPQPQHF. The CDR3, as DNA: TGTGCCAGCAGCTGGGGGGGCGAAGGACAGGGGGTTCCTCAGCCCCAGCATTTT.

This clone came up once. CDR3 loop: CASKSGGPGDTQYF. DNA for the CDR3: TGCGCCAGCAAGAGCGGGGGGCCTGGTGATACGCAGTATTTT. This chain connects TRBV5-1 to TRBJ2-3; 9 bases align to TRBD2. Per the germline V gene, CDR1 is SGHRS and CDR2 is YFSETQ. With 6 bases clipped from V and 6 bases from J, the junction kept 8 bases outside the gene matches. The CDR3 consists of 14 residues.

The chain links TRBV28 to TRBJ1-5; the match to TRBD1 covers 10 bases. This CDR3 region has 16 residues. Germline CDR1 reads MDHEN; CDR2 reads SYDVKM. J gave up 7 bases and V 6 bases, and 12 bases lay outside the gene matches. The CDR3 protein is CASSISVGQGYQPQHF. DNA of the CDR3: TGTGCCAGCAGCATAAGTGTGGGACAGGGGTACCAGCCCCAGCATTTT.

The chain joins TRBV7-3 to TRBJ1-2; 8 positions match TRBD1. The CDR3 contains 14 residues. Germline CDR1 reads SGHTA; CDR2 reads FQGTGA. V lost 0 bases, J lost 8 bases, and 5 bases stayed unmatched. The CDR3 region is CASSLTSGGHGYTF. The CDR3 region has the DNA TGTGCCAGCAGCTTAACATCAGGGGGCCACGGCTACACCTTC.

J is TRBJ1-5 and V is TRBV2, with a weak D call TRBD1 (6 bases). Per the germline V gene, CDR1 is SNHLY and CDR2 is FYNNEI. The CDR3 length is 16 residues. V lost 0 bases and J 6 bases, leaving 15 bases between the germline ends. Here the CDR3 reads CASSEAGHLGAQPQHF. In nucleotides, the CDR3 is TGTGCCAGCAGTGAAGCGGGACACCTAGGAGCTCAGCCCCAGCATTTT.

This chain joins TRBV12-3 or TRBV12-4 and TRBJ1-2; D perhaps matches TRBD1 (6 bases). Trimming removed 5 bases at V and 10 bases at J, with 14 bases between. The CDR3 spans 12 residues. CDR3 nucleotides: TGTGCCAGCAGTGACAGGCTTATGGACTACACCTTC. Protein: CASSDRLMDYTF.

V is TRBV4-1 and J is TRBJ1-6, with 9 bases matching TRBD1. J gave up 8 bases and V 1 base, and 6 bases lay outside the gene matches. The CDR3 is 16 residues long. CDR1 and CDR2 (germline): MGHRA, YSYEKL. CDR3 sequence (DNA): TGCGCCAGCAGCCAAGGTCGCAGGACAGGGGATTCACCCCTCCACTTT. Its protein product is CASSQGRRTGDSPLHF.

V is TRBV30 and J is TRBJ1-2, with D tentatively TRBD1 (5 bases). V shed 4 bases and J shed 4 bases, with 13 bases lying between them. Germline-derived CDR1 and CDR2 are GTSNPN and SVGIG (reference sequence). The CDR3 totals 13 residues. CDR3 sequence reads: CAWIGGGSYGYTF. The CDR3 bases are TGTGCCTGGATTGGGGGGGGTAGCTATGGCTACACCTTC.

The rearrangement uses TRBV30 and TRBJ1-5; 8 nucleotides align to TRBD1. This CDR3 has 14 amino acids. The ends lost 2 bases at V and 3 bases at J; junction bases unmatched: 3. Per germline, CDR1 GTSNPN and CDR2 SVGIG (reference sequence). DNA of the CDR3: TGTGCCTGGAGTAGGACAGGGTACAATCAGCCCCAGCATTTT. It is translated as CAWSRTGYNQPQHF.

V gene TRBV28 combines with J gene TRBJ1-6; D is undetermined. Germline CDR1 MDHEN, CDR2 SYDVKM. V lost 7 bases and J lost 5, with 12 bases in between. The CDR3 has 14 amino acids. The CDR3 bases are TGTGCCAGCACCTCGCACGAGGATAATTCACCCCTCCACTTT. Protein product: CASTSHEDNSPLHF.

This rearrangement joins TRBV9 to TRBJ1-1, with 9 bases fitting TRBD1. The CDR3 contains 15 residues. Germline V CDR1 and CDR2: SGDLS, YYNGEE. The V gene end was trimmed by 3 bases and the J gene end by 8 bases; junction bases not matched to a gene: 11. CDR3 coding DNA: TGTGCCAGCAGCGACCCGGACAGGGGAATTCGAGAAGCTTTCTTT. This translates into CASSDPDRGIREAFF. The whole variable domain, filled in from reference TRBV9 and TRBJ1-1, reads DSGVTQTPKHLITATGQRVTLRCSPRSGDLSVYWYQQSLDQGLQFLIQYYNGEERAKGNILERFSAQQFPDLHSELNLSSLELGDSALYFCASSDPDRGIREAFFGQGTRLTVV.

A remark on this clone: Compared with germline, one end of the junction differs, possibly owing to a read error. V gene TRBV7-7 combines with J gene TRBJ2-3; D is possibly TRBD2 (6 bases). Looked up from germline, CDR1 is SSHAT and CDR2 is FNYEAQ (reference sequence). The CDR3 runs to 13 residues. Written as DNA, the CDR3 is TGTGCTAGCAGCTTAAACGGGGGAGATACGCAGTATTTT. It translates to CASSLNGGDTQYF.

This rearrangement joins TRBV7-3 to TRBJ2-2; 8 nucleotides align to TRBD1. In germline, CDR1 is SGHTA, CDR2 FQGTGA. The CDR3 covers 14 residues. J lost 7 bases, V lost 5 bases, and 6 bases had no gene match. CDR3 protein: CASSVAGGGGELFF. DNA of the CDR3: TGTGCCAGCAGCGTCGCAGGGGGCGGCGGGGAGCTGTTTTTT.

V usage is TRBV11-2 and J usage is TRBJ2-3, with 9 nucleotides matching TRBD1. This CDR3 is 13 amino acids long. Germline V gene data show CDR1 as SGHAT and CDR2 as FQNNGV. Trimming removed 4 bases from V and 8 bases from J; junction bases left unmatched: 4. CDR3 sequence (DNA): TGTGCCAGCAGCTCCCAGGGACAGGGTACGCAGTATTTT. It encodes CASSSQGQGTQYF.

CDR3 nucleotides: TGTGCCAGCAGCCAAGATGGGGGGGACTCTGGAAACACCATATATTTT. Translating gives CASSQDGGDSGNTIYF. The chain employs TRBV3-1 (or the pseudogene TRBV3-2) and TRBJ1-3; possibly TRBD1 for D (5 bases). The CDR3 contains 16 residues. CDR1 and CDR2 from the germline V gene are LGHDT and YNNKEL (reference sequence). Trimming took 0 bases from V and 0 from J, leaving 9 bases between them.

This chain uses TRBV30 with TRBJ1-5, with 8 bases that match TRBD1. The germline V gene encodes CDR1 GTSNPN and CDR2 SVGIG (reference sequence). This CDR3 spans 13 amino acids. After removal of 5 bases from V and 6 bases from J, the junction contained 6 bases not matched to a gene. The CDR3 region has the DNA TGTGCCTGGGCTCAGGGGGCAGGTCAGCCCCAGCATTTT. It codes for CAWAQGAGQPQHF.

This chain connects TRBV5-8 to TRBJ1-6; D might be TRBD1 (6 bases). Germline V gives CDR1 SGHTS, CDR2 YDEGEE. The V end lost 1 base, the J end lost 9 bases, and 11 bases lay between the germline ends. CDR3 length equals 14 residues. The CDR3 reads CASSLIQGSSPLHF. The CDR3 DNA is TGTGCCAGCAGCTTGATACAGGGAAGTTCACCCCTCCACTTT.

This clone was found a few times. The chain combines TRBV2 with TRBJ1-5; D uncertain. CDR1 SNHLY and CDR2 FYNNEI come from the germline V gene. Trimming cost V 4 bases and J 4 bases, with 8 bases left between them. This CDR3 contains 13 residues. The DNA for the CDR3 is TGTGCCAGCAGTGCGACGGGGAATCAGCCCCAGCATTTT. Its protein product is CASSATGNQPQHF. Using reference TRBV2 and TRBJ1-5 for the parts outside the CDR3, the full variable domain is EPEVTQTPSHQVTQMGQEVILRCVPISNHLYFYWYRQILGQKVEFLVSFYNNEISEKSEIFDDQFSVERPDGSNFTLKIRSTKLEDSAMYFCASSATGNQPQHFGDGTRLSIL.

This rearrangement joins TRBV10-2 to TRBJ2-1, with D maybe TRBD2 (5 bases). Trimming shortened V by 8 bases and J by 3 bases, and 14 bases separated the two germline ends. From germline, CDR1 is WSHSY and CDR2 SAAADI. The CDR3 runs to 14 residues. The CDR3 DNA follows: TGCGCCAGCTGCGTCATCCGGGGCTACAATGAGCAGTTCTTC. It encodes CASCVIRGYNEQFF.

The chain couples TRBV7-8 to TRBJ1-1; D is possibly TRBD1 (5 bases). Trimming pared 2 bases from V and 1 base from J, leaving 14 bases between. The CDR3 contains 16 residues. Per germline, CDR1 SGHVS and CDR2 FQNEAQ. The CDR3 DNA reads TGTGCCAGCAGCTTAACAACGGGACTTCAGAACACTGAAGCTTTCTTT. It specifies CASSLTTGLQNTEAFF.

The chain combines TRBV4-2 with TRBJ2-7, with TRBD2 matching over 9 bases. The CDR3 extends over 16 amino acids. The trim removed 0 bases at V and 3 bases at J, leaving 6 bases unmatched. Germline V gives CDR1 LGHNA, CDR2 YNFKEQ. The chain's CDR3 is CASSQDEASGNYEQYF. As DNA, the CDR3 is TGTGCCAGCAGCCAAGATGAGGCTAGCGGGAACTACGAGCAGTACTTC.

V gene TRBV2 combines with J gene TRBJ1-1; unclear D gene. The germline CDR1 and CDR2 sequences are SNHLY and FYNNEI. Trimming took off 4 bases at V and 0 bases at J, with 3 bases between the two ends. CDR3 length: 12 amino acids. The CDR3 protein is CASSGVNTEAFF. The CDR3 DNA is TGTGCCAGCAGTGGCGTGAACACTGAAGCTTTCTTT.

CDR3 region: CASSYLAAPYEQYF. The CDR3 DNA reads as TGTGCCAGCTCGTACCTAGCGGCTCCCTACGAGCAGTACTTC. This chain links TRBV18 with TRBJ2-7, with TRBD2 matching over 7 bases. Germline V gene lookup returns CDR1 KGHSH and CDR2 LQKENI. The length of the CDR3 is 14 residues. V lost 6 bases and J lost 2; bases outside the gene matches: 7.